Included here is one T cell receptor (beta chain) sequence, with context. The CDR3 consists of 16 residues. V trimming: 4 bases; J trimming: 4 bases; junction bases outside the gene matches: 4. The germline V gene encodes CDR1 WNHNN and CDR2 SYGVQD (reference sequence). This specimen comes from a study of blood T cell repertoires in COVID-19. Study at large: COVID-19 samples, acute and convalescent, were from the United States, Italy and Spain.

The protocol was immunoSEQ multiplex PCR, while the TCRdb copy is restricted to in-frame clones and leaves out a portion. The sample records 130,000 or so clones, around 83% being singletons. Clinical histories supplied by participants themselves formed the basis of cohort assignment. This receptor was identified in a man aged 25 to 40 who had recovered from COVID-19. Sequencing was performed on PBMCs or T cells enriched from blood (not recorded which). The rearrangement joins TRBV10-1 to TRBJ2-3; 14 nucleotides agree with TRBD2. The CDR3 spells CASSGGTSGRADTQYF. CDR3 bases: TGCGCCAGCAGTGGGGGGACTAGCGGGAGAGCAGATACGCAGTATTTT.